Listed below are T cell receptor beta chains from one sample, sequenced in a study of T cells in Graves' hyperthyroidism and ophthalmopathy. Each CDR3 protein is one row after TCRdb ran MiXCR on the multiplex PCR reads. The sample shows around 280,000 distinct CDR3 sequences, less than 15% of them seen only once. The sequenced sample was blood. Source of these receptors: a woman aged 30 to 39 with Graves' hyperthyroidism that later progressed to Graves' ophthalmopathy. CDR3s include the opening cysteine and the closing phenylalanine or tryptophan. Fields, in order: clone size, D gene, V gene, J gene, CDR3 DNA, CDR3 protein. A D gene is named only where the DNA matches it firmly. The size of a clone is reported for some rows only, either as once, few or many, or as a class for expanded clones.

>many|-|TRBV3-2|TRBJ2-7
TGTGCCATTCCGAGGGTTCCTTCCTACGAGCAGTACTTC
CAIPRVPSYEQYF
>many|-|TRBV20-1|TRBJ2-5
TGCAGTGCTAGAGATCTAGTCCAAGAGACCCAGTACTTC
CSARDLVQETQYF
>many|TRBD2|TRBV27|TRBJ2-7
TGTGCCAGCAGTTCACTAGCGGGACTCTCCTACGAGCAGTACTTC
CASSSLAGLSYEQYF
>many|-|TRBV5-8|TRBJ2-7
TGTGCCAGCAGCTTGTCGAGATCCTACGAGCAGTACTTC
CASSLSRSYEQYF
>many|-|TRBV6-5|TRBJ1-1
TGTGCCAGCAGTTACTCGCAGGGTAGAGGCACTGAAGCTTTCTTT
CASSYSQGRGTEAFF
>many|-|TRBV7-2|TRBJ2-5
TGTGCCAGCAGCCAAAATTCCGTTGAGACCCAGTACTTC
CASSQNSVETQYF
>many|TRBD2|TRBV6-6|TRBJ2-3
TGTGCCAGCAGTTACTCTATAGGGACTAGCGGGAGGACAGATACGCAGTATTTT
CASSYSIGTSGRTDTQYF
>-|TRBD2|TRBV5-1|TRBJ2-3
TGCGCCAGCAGTAGCGGGACCGCAAGAGATACGCAGTATTTT
CASSSGTARDTQYF
>few|-|TRBV6-2/TRBV6-3|TRBJ2-5
TGTGCCAGCACGTTCATGATCCCAGAGACCCAGTACTTC
CASTFMIPETQYF
>-|-|TRBV20-1|TRBJ2-1
TGCAGTGCTAGAGATCCCCCGGCTAGTGCCTACAATGAGCAGTTCTTC
CSARDPPASAYNEQFF
>many|TRBD2|TRBV27|TRBJ2-1
TGTGCCAGCAGTAAGGGACTAGCGGGAGGAGAGGAGCAGTTCTTC
CASSKGLAGGEEQFF
>many|TRBD1|TRBV18|TRBJ1-5
TGTGCCAGCTCACCGGATCGACAGGGGATGAGTCAGCCCCAGCATTTT
CASSPDRQGMSQPQHF
>many|-|TRBV7-6|TRBJ2-1
TGTGCCAGCAGCTCAGTGAGCGGCGGGGAGCAGTTCTTC
CASSSVSGGEQFF
>many|-|TRBV7-8|TRBJ2-7
TGTGCCAGCAGCTTAGGAGCGGAAGTCTCCTACGAGCAGTACTTC
CASSLGAEVSYEQYF
>many|-|TRBV6-2/TRBV6-3|TRBJ2-5
TGTGCCAGCAGTCCTACGCCTTTGAGGACCCAGTACTTC
CASSPTPLRTQYF
>-|-|TRBV10-3|TRBJ2-1
TGTGCCATCGAGAGTGGGAATGAGCGGTTCTTC
CAIESGNERFF
>many|TRBD2|TRBV14|TRBJ2-3
TGTGCCAGCAGCCCGCGGGAGGACGCAGATACGCAGTATTTT
CASSPREDADTQYF
>many|TRBD1|TRBV10-3|TRBJ1-2
TGTGCCATCAAAGAAGGACAGGGGGACTATGGCTACACCTTC
CAIKEGQGDYGYTF
>many|TRBD1|TRBV28|TRBJ1-2
TGTGCCAGCAGTTTATTCTCTCGGTCTAGGGGGCGGTCGGCTGGCTACACCTTC
CASSLFSRSRGRSAGYTF
>many|TRBD2|TRBV20-1|TRBJ2-5
TGCAGTGCTAGCCCTACTAGCGGGAGGCCCCAAGAGACCCAGTACTTC
CSASPTSGRPQETQYF
>-|-|TRBV12-3/TRBV12-4|TRBJ1-4
TGTGCCAGCAGTACCCACAGGCACCTGGATGCAAAACTGTTTTTT
CASSTHRHLDAKLFF
>-|-|TRBV24-1|TRBJ2-7
TGTGCCACCAGTGATTGGGTGATAATTATCTACGAGCAGTACTTC
CATSDWVIIIYEQYF
>many|-|TRBV6-2/TRBV6-3|TRBJ1-5
TGTGCCAGCAGTTTTGGGCCTCCGGGGGCCCAGCATTTT
CASSFGPPGAQHF
>few|-|TRBV29-1|TRBJ2-1
TGCAGCGTTGACGGGCGGGGCGCCTACAATGAGCAGTTCTTC
CSVDGRGAYNEQFF
>many|-|TRBV28|TRBJ2-4
TGTGCCTCCTCCCAGGTCAAAAACATTCAGTACTTC
CASSQVKNIQYF
>-|TRBD1|TRBV7-3|TRBJ1-6
TGTGCCAGCAGCTTGTCGGGACAGCATAATTCACCCCTCCACTTT
CASSLSGQHNSPLHF
>-|TRBD1|TRBV28|TRBJ1-6
TGTGCCAGCAGTTTAAAGGGACAGGGTTCGAATTCACCCCTCCACTTT
CASSLKGQGSNSPLHF
>once|TRBD2|TRBV28|TRBJ2-2
TGTGCCAGCAGGGTCCCCCCACGAAGTACTAGCGTGGGAGGTCCCGGGGAGCTGTTTTTT
CASRVPPRSTSVGGPGELFF
>many|TRBD2|TRBV27|TRBJ2-1
TGTGCCAGCAGTTTAAGGCGGGAGGCTGGTGAGCAGTTCTTC
CASSLRREAGEQFF
>many|-|TRBV30|TRBJ2-2
TGTGCCTGGACCACGGCCCTCAACACCGGGGAGCTGTTTTTT
CAWTTALNTGELFF
>many|-|TRBV20-1|TRBJ1-4
TGCAGTGCTAGAGATTTGGGGAGGGCAACTAATGAAAAACTGTTTTTT
CSARDLGRATNEKLFF
>many|TRBD1|TRBV20-1|TRBJ2-3
TGCAGTGCTCAGAGCACAGGGGAGAGCACAGATACGCAGTATTTT
CSAQSTGESTDTQYF
>few|-|TRBV29-1|TRBJ2-5
TGCAGCGTTGCAGAAAACCAAGAGACCCAGTACTTC
CSVAENQETQYF
>once|-|TRBV5-4|TRBJ2-2
TGTGCCAGCAGCTCGTCTATCGTCACCGGGGAGCTGTTTTTT
CASSSSIVTGELFF
>many|TRBD2|TRBV20-1|TRBJ2-3
TGCAGTGCTAGAGAGATCGGGACTAGCGGGAGCCCCGATACGCAGTATTTT
CSAREIGTSGSPDTQYF
>-|-|TRBV2|TRBJ1-1
TGTGCCAGCAGTGAAGCGGGGACCAGAGGTACTGAAGCTTTCTTT
CASSEAGTRGTEAFF
>-|TRBD1|TRBV20-1|TRBJ2-7
TGCAGTGCTAGGGCGACGGACAGGGTGCGCGAGCAGTACTTC
CSARATDRVREQYF
>many|TRBD2|TRBV3-1|TRBJ2-1
TGTGCCAGCAGCCAAGGCGGGAGCTCCTACAATGAGCAGTTCTTC
CASSQGGSSYNEQFF
>many|-|TRBV20-1|TRBJ2-7
TGCAGTGCTAGAGTGCGGCGAGGCTACGAGCAGTACTTC
CSARVRRGYEQYF
>-|-|TRBV7-2|TRBJ1-1
TGTGCCAGCAGCTTAGCGCAGGGGTTGATGAACACTGAAGCTTTCTTT
CASSLAQGLMNTEAFF